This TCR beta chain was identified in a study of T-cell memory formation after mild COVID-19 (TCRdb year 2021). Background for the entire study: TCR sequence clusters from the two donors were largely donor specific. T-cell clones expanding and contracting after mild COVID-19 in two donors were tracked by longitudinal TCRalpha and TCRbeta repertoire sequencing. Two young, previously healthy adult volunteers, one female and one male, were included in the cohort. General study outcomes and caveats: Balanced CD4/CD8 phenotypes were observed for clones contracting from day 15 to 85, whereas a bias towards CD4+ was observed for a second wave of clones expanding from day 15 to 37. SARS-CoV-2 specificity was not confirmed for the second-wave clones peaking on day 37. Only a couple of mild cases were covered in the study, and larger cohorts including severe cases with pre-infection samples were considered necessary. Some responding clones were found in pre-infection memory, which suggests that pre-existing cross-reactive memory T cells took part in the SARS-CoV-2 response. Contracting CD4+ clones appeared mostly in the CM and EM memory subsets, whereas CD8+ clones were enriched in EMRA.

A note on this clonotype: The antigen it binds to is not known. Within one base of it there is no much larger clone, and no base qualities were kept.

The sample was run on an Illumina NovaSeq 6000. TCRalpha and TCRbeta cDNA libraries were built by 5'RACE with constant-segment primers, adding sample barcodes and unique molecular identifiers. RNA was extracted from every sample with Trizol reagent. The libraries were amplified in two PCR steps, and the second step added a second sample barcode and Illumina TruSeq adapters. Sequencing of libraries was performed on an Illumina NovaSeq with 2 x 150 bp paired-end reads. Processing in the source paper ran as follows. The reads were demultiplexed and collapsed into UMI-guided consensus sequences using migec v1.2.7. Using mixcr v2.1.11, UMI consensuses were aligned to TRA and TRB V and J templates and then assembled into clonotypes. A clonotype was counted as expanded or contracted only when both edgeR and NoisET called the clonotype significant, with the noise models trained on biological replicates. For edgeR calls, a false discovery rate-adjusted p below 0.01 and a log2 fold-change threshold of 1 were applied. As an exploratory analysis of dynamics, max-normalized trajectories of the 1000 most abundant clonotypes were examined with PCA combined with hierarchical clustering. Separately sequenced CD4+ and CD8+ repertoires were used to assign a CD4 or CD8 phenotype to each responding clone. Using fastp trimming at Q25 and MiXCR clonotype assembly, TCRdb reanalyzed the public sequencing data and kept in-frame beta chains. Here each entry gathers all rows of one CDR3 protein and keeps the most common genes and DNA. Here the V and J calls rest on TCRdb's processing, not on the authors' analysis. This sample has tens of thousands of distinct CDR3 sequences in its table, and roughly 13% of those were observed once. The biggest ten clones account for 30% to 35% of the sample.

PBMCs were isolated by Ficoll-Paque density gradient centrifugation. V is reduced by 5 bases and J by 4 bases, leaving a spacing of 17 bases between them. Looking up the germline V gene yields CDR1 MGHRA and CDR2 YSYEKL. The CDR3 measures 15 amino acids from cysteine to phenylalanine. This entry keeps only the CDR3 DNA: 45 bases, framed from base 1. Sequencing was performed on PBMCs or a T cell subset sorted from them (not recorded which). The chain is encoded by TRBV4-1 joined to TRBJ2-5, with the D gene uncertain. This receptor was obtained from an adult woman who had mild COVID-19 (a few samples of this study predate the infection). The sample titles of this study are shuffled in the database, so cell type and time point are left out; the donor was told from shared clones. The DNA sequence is TGCGCCAGCAGCGGTCCTCGGACGGCCGCAGAGACCCAGTACTTC. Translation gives CASSGPRTAAETQYF.